These 30 T cell receptor beta chains came from one sample sequenced in a study of blood T cells in healthy people across ages (dated by TCRdb to about 2015). Libraries were prepared through 5' RACE. Sequencer: Illumina HiSeq 2500. A second PCR of about 7 to 12 cycles was run with a J-beta primer mix and a sample-barcoded 5' primer. TCRdb passed the public sequencing reads through fastp at Q25 and MiXCR, retaining productive beta sequences. Duplicate CDR3 protein sequences are folded into a single record with the most common DNA and genes. The sample profile shows about 800,000 distinct CDR3 sequences; roughly 25% of them were found once. The ten largest clones take up 3.7% of the sample. In addition, the sample was reused for a study of T cells of mothers and their children.

Sequenced input: blood. All receptors derive from a boy younger than 18 in good health.

This clonotype was counted between two and nine times. The CDR3 region is CASSPPDRVGYTF. CDR3 nucleotide sequence: TGTGCCAGCAGCCCTCCGGACAGGGTCGGCTACACCTTC. V usage is TRBV7-3 and J usage is TRBJ1-2; 8 bases agree with TRBD1. The CDR3 runs to 13 residues. Unmatched junction bases numbered 7, after V lost 5 bases and J lost 8 bases. Germline V CDR1 and CDR2: SGHTA, FQGTGA.

The chain has TRBV20-1 and TRBJ2-1; D tentatively reads TRBD1 or TRBD2 (5 bases each). CDR3 length equals 17 residues. CDR1 is DFQATT and CDR2 is SNEGSKA in the germline V gene (reference sequence). With 0 bases removed from V and 2 bases from J, the gap between germline ends came to 17 bases. CDR3 coding DNA: TGCAGTGCTAGAGATATGGGGCTAGCAAACCCCTACAATGAGCAGTTCTTC. This codes for CSARDMGLANPYNEQFF.

The sample holds a few counts of this clonotype. The chain has TRBV15 and TRBJ2-5, with D perhaps matching TRBD2 (5 bases). This CDR3 region has 16 residues. Trimming removed 3 bases from V and 0 bases from J, with 14 bases in between. Germline V gives CDR1 LNHNV, CDR2 YYDKDF (reference sequence). DNA of the CDR3: TGTGCCACCAGCAGCAAAGGAGGACCGTACCAAGAGACCCAGTACTTC. Translation gives CATSSKGGPYQETQYF.

The chain combines TRBV20-1 with TRBJ1-2; possible D gene TRBD1, 6 bases. The V end lost 3 bases, the J end lost 1 base, and 18 bases lay between the germline ends. Germline values: CDR1 DFQATT, CDR2 SNEGSKA (reference sequence). The CDR3 extends over 16 amino acids. For the CDR3, the DNA is TGCAGTGCTAGGTCAGGACAGAGAGGGCTTAACTATGGCTACACCTTC. Protein product: CSARSGQRGLNYGYTF.

This clonotype was detected only a few times. This chain uses TRBV20-1 with TRBJ2-7; tentative D call: TRBD2 (5 bases). CDR3 length: 15 residues. Germline V CDR1 and CDR2: DFQATT, SNEGSKA (reference sequence). The V gene lost 0 bases and the J gene lost 3 bases, with 15 bases spanning the gap. CDR3 bases: TGCAGTGCTAGAGATCGGCGAGCGGCCTTCTACGAGCAGTACTTC. Amino acid sequence: CSARDRRAAFYEQYF.

The chain links TRBV7-9 to TRBJ2-7, with 7 bases that match TRBD1. This CDR3 region has 15 residues. With V trimmed by 5 bases and J by 0 bases, 7 bases remained unmatched. From germline, CDR1 is SEHNR and CDR2 FQNEAQ (reference sequence). CDR3 nucleotide sequence: TGTGCCAGCAGCCAAACAGGGGAACGCTCCTACGAGCAGTACTTC. Translation: CASSQTGERSYEQYF.

The J gene is TRBJ2-1, the V gene TRBV7-3; 7 positions match TRBD2. This CDR3 spans 15 amino acids. The V gene end was trimmed by 4 bases and the J gene end by 8 bases; junction bases not matched to a gene: 11. Germline CDR1 and CDR2: SGHTA and FQGTGA. The CDR3 nucleotides read TGTGCCAGCAGCTCCTGGACTAGTTCAAGGGATGAGCAGTTCTTC. This sequence encodes CASSSWTSSRDEQFF.

This chain connects TRBV10-3 to TRBJ2-7; 8 positions agree with TRBD1. CDR1 is ENHRY, CDR2 SYGVKD, per germline. The CDR3 covers 13 residues. The V and J ends lost 4 bases and 7 bases, in that order; junction bases with no gene match: 6. The CDR3 DNA reads TGTGCCATCAGTGGGGTCCAGGGGGCGGAGCAGTACTTC. The encoded protein is CAISGVQGAEQYF.

The sample holds a few counts of this clonotype. This chain joins TRBV29-1 and TRBJ2-2, with 11 bases lining up with TRBD1. The CDR3 is 13 residues long. Germline-derived CDR1 and CDR2 are SQVTM and ANQGSEA. V gave up 7 bases and J gave up 3 bases; unmatched junction bases: 1. Written as DNA, the CDR3 is TGCAGCGGGACAGGGGGCGACACCGGGGAGCTGTTTTTT. Its protein product is CSGTGGDTGELFF.

V is TRBV7-9 and J is TRBJ1-1; no reliable D call. The CDR3 spans 13 residues. Deletions cut 2 bases from V and 7 bases from J, with 11 bases between. Per germline, CDR1 SEHNR and CDR2 FQNEAQ (reference sequence). CDR3 residues: CASSLSPTIEAFF. DNA of the CDR3: TGTGCCAGCAGCTTATCCCCTACAATTGAAGCTTTCTTT. Drawing the rest from reference TRBV7-9 and TRBJ1-1, the complete variable domain is DTGVSQNPRHKITKRGQNVTFRCDPISEHNRLYWYRQTLGQGPEFLTYFQNEAQLEKSRLLSDRFSAERPKGSFSTLEIQRTEQGDSAMYLCASSLSPTIEAFFGQGTRLTVV.

The sample holds one count of this clonotype. J is TRBJ2-5 and V is TRBV29-1, with D tentatively TRBD1 (5 bases). Germline assignment: CDR1 SQVTM and CDR2 ANQGSEA. This CDR3 comprises 12 residues. The CDR3 spells CTVDTDQETQYF. Here the CDR3 DNA reads TGCACCGTGGACACCGACCAAGAGACCCAGTACTTC.

This clonotype was seen a handful of times. The chain joins TRBV7-2 to TRBJ2-3, with a weak D call TRBD1 (6 bases). Trimming took 3 bases from V and 5 from J, leaving 18 bases between them. Germline CDR1 and CDR2: SGHTA and FQGNSA. CDR3 size: 16 residues. Here the CDR3 DNA reads TGTGCCAGCAGCTTTGAAAGGGGGTCCTCGAGAGATACGCAGTATTTT. It specifies CASSFERGSSRDTQYF.

V gene TRBV27 combines with J gene TRBJ2-5; maybe TRBD2 (7 bases). The DNA end is more similar to TRBJ2-7, so the J call may be wrong. The germline CDR1 and CDR2 sequences are MNHEY and SMNVEV (reference sequence). This CDR3 is 15 amino acids long. In DNA, the CDR3 is TGTGCCAGCAGTTTGCGGGCGGGGGCAACCTACGAGCAGTACTTC. It translates to CASSLRAGATYEQYF.

This clonotype was detected only a few times. The genes are TRBV14 and TRBJ1-5; no definite D call. The CDR3 runs 13 residues. Germline lookup yields CDR1 SGHDN and CDR2 FVKESK. Trimming stripped 6 bases from V and 0 bases from J, with 6 bases between. CDR3 amino acids: CASSRNSNQPQHF. CDR3 DNA sequence: TGTGCCAGCAGTAGGAATAGCAATCAGCCCCAGCATTTT.

This chain connects TRBV11-2 to TRBJ1-3; D uncertain. The V and J ends lost 0 bases and 0 bases respectively, with 9 bases between them. This CDR3 spans 16 amino acids. CDR1 is SGHAT, CDR2 FQNNGV, per germline. The CDR3 DNA follows: TGTGCCAGCAGCTTAGAGGCTGCCATCTCTGGAAACACCATATATTTT. The encoded protein is CASSLEAAISGNTIYF.

The chain is built from TRBV5-1 and TRBJ2-5; D tentatively fits TRBD1 or TRBD2 (5 bases each). Germline-derived CDR1 and CDR2 are SGHRS and YFSETQ. The CDR3 is 15 amino acids. Trimming removed 0 bases at V and 5 bases at J, with 14 bases between. The CDR3: CASSLATGPEETQYF. In DNA, the CDR3 is TGCGCCAGCAGCTTGGCCACGGGGCCGGAGGAGACCCAGTACTTC.

J is TRBJ2-6 and V is TRBV15, with no clear D. V gave up 2 bases and J gave up 0 bases, with 8 bases separating them. Germline V lookup: CDR1 LNHNV, CDR2 YYDKDF (reference sequence). The CDR3 is made up of 16 amino acids. CDR3 protein: CATSRQPDSGANVLTF. The CDR3 DNA is TGTGCCACCAGCAGACAGCCAGACTCTGGGGCCAACGTCCTGACTTTC.

This clonotype was observed a few times. The junction departs from the called germline gene at one end, perhaps through a read error. The chain uses TRBV5-5 and TRBJ1-5; D unclear. Germline V gene data show CDR1 as SGHKS and CDR2 as YYEKEE (reference sequence). The CDR3 is made up of 13 amino acids. DNA of the CDR3: TGTGCCGGCAGCCCGGAACTGAATCAGCCCCAGCATTTT. Translated: CAGSPELNQPQHF.

The gene calls are TRBV20-1 and TRBJ2-1; D remains ambiguous. Germline V gives CDR1 DFQATT, CDR2 SNEGSKA (reference sequence). This CDR3 comprises 14 residues. Trimming stripped 6 bases from V and 0 bases from J, with 12 bases between. Written as DNA, the CDR3 is TGCAGTGCGGGCTCGCCCCCCTCCTACAATGAGCAGTTCTTC. This translates into CSAGSPPSYNEQFF.

In this sample, this clonotype turned up a few times. The rearrangement links TRBV12-3 or TRBV12-4 to TRBJ2-7, with D possibly matching TRBD1 (6 bases). Trimming removed 0 bases from V and 0 bases from J, with 15 bases in between. The CDR3 covers 17 residues. The CDR3 loop reads CASSLASDRTYSYEQYF. CDR3 coding DNA: TGTGCCAGCAGTTTAGCTTCTGACAGGACCTACTCCTACGAGCAGTACTTC.

This clonotype was found a few times. The genes are TRBV7-8 and TRBJ2-3; 7 nucleotides align to TRBD2. Looked up from germline, CDR1 is SGHVS and CDR2 is FQNEAQ. The CDR3 length is 14 residues. The V segment lost 1 base and the J segment 2 bases; nucleotides outside the gene matches: 0. The CDR3 DNA is TGTGCCAGCAGCTTAGGGGACTACACAGATACGCAGTATTTT. It encodes CASSLGDYTDTQYF.

This clonotype was counted many times. The chain carries TRBV28 and TRBJ2-5; 9 bases align to TRBD1. The CDR3 runs to 13 residues. Germline CDR1 reads MDHEN; CDR2 reads SYDVKM. V was pared by 6 bases and J by 5 bases, with 4 bases of the junction left unmatched. The CDR3 reads CASSNRGPETQYF. The CDR3 region has the DNA TGTGCCAGCAGCAACAGGGGGCCTGAGACCCAGTACTTC. Combining the CDR3 with reference TRBV28 and TRBJ2-5 gives the whole variable domain DVKVTQSSRYLVKRTGEKVFLECVQDMDHENMFWYRQDPGLGLRLIYFSYDVKMKEKGDIPEGYSVSREKKERFSLILESASTNQTSMYLCASSNRGPETQYFGPGTRLLVL.

The gene calls are TRBV11-2 and TRBJ2-5; 9 positions agree with TRBD2. The J call could be wrong; TRBJ2-7 is a better fit for the DNA end. The length of the CDR3 is 22 residues. The germline V gene encodes CDR1 SGHAT and CDR2 FQNNGV. CDR3 region: CASSLVGGLQDQSGRPAYEQYF. Here the CDR3 DNA reads TGTGCCAGCAGCTTAGTAGGCGGTTTGCAGGACCAGAGCGGGAGGCCCGCCTACGAGCAGTACTTC.

The chain employs TRBV7-2 and TRBJ1-5; unclear D gene. The CDR3 extends over 12 amino acids. Trimming cost V 2 bases and J 7 bases, with 6 bases left between them. Per the germline V gene, CDR1 is SGHTA and CDR2 is FQGNSA. The CDR3 here is CASSLKGQPQHF. The CDR3 nucleotides read TGTGCCAGCAGCTTAAAAGGCCAGCCCCAGCATTTT. Full variable domain (missing parts from reference TRBV7-2 and TRBJ1-5): GAGVSQSPSNKVTEKGKDVELRCDPISGHTALYWYRQSLGQGLEFLIYFQGNSAPDKSGLPSDRFSAERTGGSVSTLTIQRTQQEDSAVYLCASSLKGQPQHFGDGTRLSIL.

This clonotype was counted between two and nine times. The chain has TRBV15 and TRBJ2-1; TRBD2 agrees at 11 bases. The J segment lost 7 bases and the V segment lost 4 bases, leaving 3 bases of the junction unmatched. The CDR3 extends over 14 amino acids. Germline V gene sequence: CDR1 LNHNV, CDR2 YYDKDF (reference sequence). CDR3 sequence: CATSTRTSGNEQFF. The CDR3 DNA reads as TGTGCCACCAGCACCCGGACTAGCGGGAATGAGCAGTTCTTC.

This clonotype was found a few times. A junction end diverges from the germline sequence, so it may reflect a read error. V gene TRBV29-1 combines with J gene TRBJ2-7; no clear D. The germline V gene has CDR1 SQVTM and CDR2 ANQGSEA. This CDR3 region has 12 residues. The CDR3 reads CSASDGSYEQCF. CDR3 sequence (DNA): TGCAGCGCATCGGACGGATCCTACGAGCAGTGCTTC.

The chain carries TRBV7-2 and TRBJ1-1; the D is unclear. V lost 2 bases, J lost 5 bases, and 9 bases lay in between. CDR3 size: 13 residues. The germline gives CDR1 SGHTA, CDR2 FQGNSA. CDR3 DNA sequence: TGTGCCAGCAGCTTATACCGGGAAACTGAAGCTTTCTTT. Translating it yields CASSLYRETEAFF.

The chain couples TRBV28 to TRBJ1-2; D is possibly TRBD1 (5 bases). Trimming took 1 base from V and 8 from J, leaving 17 bases between them. Germline values: CDR1 MDHEN, CDR2 SYDVKM. This CDR3 has 15 residues. Here the CDR3 reads CASSLSVARGEGYTF. CDR3 sequence (DNA): TGTGCCAGCAGTTTATCGGTGGCGCGGGGGGAAGGCTACACCTTC.

The chain employs TRBV11-2 and TRBJ2-3; D unresolved. This CDR3 contains 13 residues. The V end was cut by 8 bases, the J end by 0 bases, with 9 bases between. The germline CDR1 and CDR2 sequences are SGHAT and FQNNGV. In DNA, the CDR3 is TGTGCCAGCGGCGGAATAAGCACAGATACGCAGTATTTT. Encoded protein: CASGGISTDTQYF.

V and J are TRBV13 and TRBJ2-7; 8 bases agree with TRBD2. This CDR3 spans 14 amino acids. Germline CDR1 and CDR2: PRHDT and FYEKMQ (reference sequence). Losses at the gene ends were 6 bases for V and 4 bases for J; bases not matched to a gene: 8. This chain's CDR3 is CASSATGTRYEQYF. The CDR3 DNA reads as TGTGCCAGCAGTGCAACCGGGACTAGATACGAGCAGTACTTC. The complete variable domain, with remaining parts taken from reference TRBV13 and TRBJ2-7, reads AAGVIQSPRHLIKEKRETATLKCYPIPRHDTVYWYQQGPGQDPQFLISFYEKMQSDKGSIPDRFSAQQFSDYHSELNMSSLELGDSALYFCASSATGTRYEQYFGPGTRLTVT.